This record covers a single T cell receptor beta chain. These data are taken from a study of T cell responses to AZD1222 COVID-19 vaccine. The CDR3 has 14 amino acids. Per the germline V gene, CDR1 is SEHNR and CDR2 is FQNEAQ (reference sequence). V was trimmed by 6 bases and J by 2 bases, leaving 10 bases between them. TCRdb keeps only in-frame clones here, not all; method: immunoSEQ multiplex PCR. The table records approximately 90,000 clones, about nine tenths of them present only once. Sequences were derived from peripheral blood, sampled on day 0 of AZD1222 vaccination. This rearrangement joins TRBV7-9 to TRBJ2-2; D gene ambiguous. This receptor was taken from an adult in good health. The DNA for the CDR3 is TGTGCCAGCAGACACGTAGAAAACACCGGGGAGCTGTTTTTT. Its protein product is CASRHVENTGELFF.